The 20 T cell receptor beta chains presented below share a single source sample, sequenced in a study of T cell responses to AZD1222 COVID-19 vaccine (dated by TCRdb to about 2021). The time point label of this sample denotes: about 28 days (+/-7) after the second vaccine dose. The protocol used for the library was the immunoSEQ multiplex PCR assay. Sourced from immuneACCESS, this table was stored by TCRdb with only in-frame sequences that have V and J called. A share of the clones is absent; for the studies checked, an unresolved V gene accounts for under half, and the remainder has no known explanation. Across this sample there are 150,000 or so clones, with 91% seen only once. The biggest ten clones account for approximately 3.9% of the sample. The sample here was peripheral blood, taken 28 days after the second AZD1222 dose. The receptors derive from an adult who received the AZD1222 COVID-19 vaccine.

Here the CDR3 DNA reads TGTGCCAGCTCACCACGACAGGCGCCGAACTATGGCTACACCTTC. This translates into CASSPRQAPNYGYTF. The rearrangement uses TRBV18 and TRBJ1-2; TRBD1 is a possible D gene (6 bases). V lost 1 base, J lost 2 bases, and 11 bases lay in between. Germline V gene sequence: CDR1 KGHSH, CDR2 LQKENI. The CDR3 is made up of 15 amino acids.

V is TRBV5-1 and J is TRBJ1-1; D is possibly TRBD1 (6 bases). The germline V and J ends were trimmed by 4 bases and 0 bases, with 10 bases remaining between them. From germline, CDR1 is SGHRS and CDR2 YFSETQ. The CDR3 covers 14 residues. CDR3 coding DNA: TGCGCCAGCAGCAAGGACAGATTGAACACTGAAGCTTTCTTT. Residues: CASSKDRLNTEAFF.

The chain uses TRBV5-8 and TRBJ1-1; unclear D gene. The V end lost 1 base, the J end lost 6 bases, and 13 bases lay between the germline ends. Germline V gene lookup returns CDR1 SGHTS and CDR2 YDEGEE. CDR3 size: 14 residues. The CDR3 region has the DNA TGTGCCAGCAGCTTGTGGGCCCTAAGGGCTGAAGCTTTCTTT. Translating it yields CASSLWALRAEAFF.

The J gene is TRBJ1-6, the V gene TRBV5-4, with D unclear. Trimming cost V 1 base and J 7 bases, with 12 bases left between them. The V gene's germline CDR1 is SGHNT and CDR2 YYREEE (reference sequence). The CDR3 consists of 15 residues. The CDR3 reads CASSLSNVHNSPLHF. The CDR3 bases are TGTGCCAGCAGCTTGTCTAACGTACACAATTCACCCCTCCACTTT.

V usage is TRBV10-3 and J usage is TRBJ2-5; 14 positions match TRBD2. The CDR3 has 19 amino acids. With V trimmed by 0 bases and J by 1 base, 7 bases remained unmatched. Germline V CDR1 and CDR2: ENHRY, SYGVKD. The CDR3: CAISESKGTSGGSQETQYF. The CDR3 nucleotides read TGTGCCATCAGTGAGTCGAAGGGGACTAGCGGGGGATCCCAAGAGACCCAGTACTTC.

The V call is TRBV14, the J call TRBJ1-1; 9 bases agree with TRBD1. The germline V gene has CDR1 SGHDN and CDR2 FVKESK. This CDR3 region has 13 residues. The V gene end was trimmed by 1 base and the J gene end by 7 bases; junction bases not matched to a gene: 1. The CDR3 protein is CASSQVTGGEAFF. The CDR3 DNA sequence: TGTGCCAGCAGCCAAGTGACAGGGGGTGAAGCTTTCTTT.

The CDR3 DNA sequence: TGTGCCAGCAGCCAATTCCTGGCCCAGCAAGAGACCCAGTACTTC. Its translation: CASSQFLAQQETQYF. The chain uses TRBV3-1 (or the pseudogene TRBV3-2) and TRBJ2-5; D call uncertain. Trimming cost V 2 bases and J 2 bases, with 12 bases left between them. In germline, CDR1 is LGHDT, CDR2 YNNKEL (reference sequence). The CDR3 has 15 residues.

The CDR3 region is CASSLDWSTSGTSTDTQYF. The CDR3 region has the DNA TGTGCCAGCAGCTTAGATTGGAGTACTAGCGGGACTAGCACAGATACGCAGTATTTT. The chain recombines TRBV7-8 with TRBJ2-3, with 10 bases matching TRBD2. Trimming took 1 base from V and 0 from J; bases not matched to a gene: 10. This CDR3 has 19 residues. Germline V gene data show CDR1 as SGHVS and CDR2 as FQNEAQ.

The chain recombines TRBV4-3 with TRBJ2-2, with D tentatively TRBD2 (6 bases). The CDR3 consists of 15 residues. V was pared by 0 bases and J by 5 bases, with 10 bases between. Germline assignment: CDR1 LGHNA and CDR2 YSLEER. CDR3 in amino acids: CASSQDVGRTGELFF. The CDR3 nucleotides are TGCGCCAGCAGCCAAGATGTGGGGAGGACCGGGGAGCTGTTTTTT.

On this clone: Other nucleotide sequences in the sample specify the same CDR3. The chain carries TRBV18 and TRBJ2-1; D is possibly TRBD1 or TRBD2 (6 bases each). Looked up from germline, CDR1 is KGHSH and CDR2 is LQKENI. The CDR3 is made up of 15 amino acids. With 2 bases removed from V and 2 bases from J, the gap between germline ends came to 10 bases. CDR3 DNA sequence: TGTGCCAGCTCACCAGGAGGGGGGACCTACAATGAGCAGTTCTTC. Translating gives CASSPGGGTYNEQFF.

The CDR3 here is CASSQLPRDGYEQYF. The CDR3 region has the DNA TGTGCCAGCTCACAACTACCCCGGGACGGCTACGAGCAGTACTTC. The chain joins TRBV18 to TRBJ2-7, with D tentatively TRBD1 or TRBD2 (5 bases each). V was trimmed by 4 bases and J by 3 bases, leaving 16 bases between them. There are 15 residues in the CDR3. Germline loops: CDR1 KGHSH, CDR2 LQKENI.

This chain links TRBV6-1 with TRBJ1-3; D may be TRBD1 (5 bases). There are 19 residues in the CDR3. The V gene's germline CDR1 is MNHNS and CDR2 SASEGT. Trimming left V 0 bases short and J 3 bases short, with 21 bases between. CDR3: CASSEARDGTRLIGNTIYF. In DNA, the CDR3 is TGTGCCAGCAGTGAAGCGCGGGACGGCACACGATTGATTGGAAACACCATATATTTT.

This chain joins TRBV6-5 and TRBJ2-3; 9 nucleotides match TRBD1. Germline CDR1 is MNHEY and CDR2 is SVGAGI. V gave up 6 bases and J gave up 1 base; unmatched junction bases: 5. The length of the CDR3 is 15 residues. CDR3 sequence (DNA): TGTGCCAGCAGAAGGACAGGGGACCGCACAGATACGCAGTATTTT. Translated, it gives CASRRTGDRTDTQYF.

This clone appeared once. This chain links TRBV5-6 with TRBJ2-3, with 9 bases matching TRBD2. Germline V gene lookup returns CDR1 SGHDT and CDR2 YYEEEE. The CDR3 is made up of 16 amino acids. J was trimmed by 3 bases and V by 3 bases; bases with no gene match: 8. The CDR3 loop reads CASSSTGTSRTDTQYF. The CDR3 nucleotides read TGTGCCAGCAGCTCCACCGGGACTAGCAGGACAGATACGCAGTATTTT.

The genes are TRBV2 and TRBJ2-3; the D is unclear. Germline lookup yields CDR1 SNHLY and CDR2 FYNNEI. Trimming removed 6 bases from V and 4 bases from J, with 5 bases in between. The CDR3 is 11 residues long. CDR3 loop: CASRSADTQYF. In DNA, the CDR3 is TGTGCCAGCAGATCCGCAGATACGCAGTATTTT.

This clone occurred once. V is TRBV11-3 and J is TRBJ2-1; D not resolved. V was clipped by 8 bases and J by 8 bases, with 10 bases between them. This CDR3 has 11 residues. Germline CDR1 and CDR2: SGHNT and YENEEA. CDR3 DNA sequence: TGTGCCAGCCCCGGTGGGTATGAGCAGTTCTTC. Translated, it gives CASPGGYEQFF. The whole variable domain, filled in from reference TRBV11-3 and TRBJ2-1, reads EAGVVQSPRYKIIEKKQPVAFWCNPISGHNTLYWYLQNLGQGPELLIRYENEEAVDDSQLPKDRFSAERLKGVDSTLKIQPAELGDSAVYLCASPGGYEQFFGPGTRLTVL.

The gene calls are TRBV5-4 and TRBJ1-2, with 10 bases identical to TRBD1. J lost 4 bases, V lost 3 bases, and 6 bases had no gene match. Germline loops: CDR1 SGHNT, CDR2 YYREEE (reference sequence). The CDR3 runs 15 residues. The CDR3 coding sequence is TGTGCCAGCAGCTCCGGGACAGGGGCTCTCTATGGCTACACCTTC. Encoded protein: CASSSGTGALYGYTF.

The J gene is TRBJ1-4, the V gene TRBV3-1 (or the pseudogene TRBV3-2); weak D call: TRBD1 (5 bases). Germline V gene sequence: CDR1 LGHDT, CDR2 YNNKEL (reference sequence). V was shortened by 4 bases and J by 7 bases, with 16 bases between the two germline ends. The CDR3 length is 15 residues. DNA for the CDR3: TGTGCCAGCAGCCCCGTGAGGGGTGGGGGTGAAAAACTGTTTTTT. Protein sequence: CASSPVRGGGEKLFF.

The J gene is TRBJ2-1, the V gene TRBV12-5; D perhaps matches TRBD2 (6 bases). V was clipped by 6 bases and J by 2 bases, with 14 bases between them. Germline CDR1 LGHNT, CDR2 FRNRAP. This CDR3 is built from 15 residues. In DNA form, the CDR3 reads TGTGCTAGTGGCGCTGGGACTTCTGCCTACAATGAGCAGTTCTTC. Encoded protein: CASGAGTSAYNEQFF.

The V gene is TRBV4-2, the J gene TRBJ2-7; TRBD2 matches 8 bases. Trimming took 0 bases from V and 3 from J; bases not matched to a gene: 7. The CDR3 is made up of 16 amino acids. Germline V gene data show CDR1 as LGHNA and CDR2 as YNFKEQ. The CDR3 is CASSQDPSGGGYEQYF. The DNA for the CDR3 is TGTGCCAGCAGCCAAGATCCCAGCGGGGGAGGCTACGAGCAGTACTTC.